The 23 T cell receptor beta chains listed next were all sequenced from one sample in a study of blood T cell repertoires in COVID-19. Only in-frame clones appear in the TCRdb table, and some are missing; sequencing was by immunoSEQ multiplex PCR. The profile shows about 15,000 clones, approximately 88% of them singletons. Sequenced sample: peripheral blood. The source of these receptors is a woman older than 75 with COVID-19, enrolled during active disease.

The rearrangement links TRBV3-1 (or the pseudogene TRBV3-2) to TRBJ1-5; 12 bases match TRBD1. The CDR3 is 15 residues long. J gave up 9 bases and V 5 bases, and 8 bases lay outside the gene matches. Germline CDR1 LGHDT, CDR2 YNNKEL (reference sequence). CDR3 in amino acids: CASSSRGTGGWPQHF. CDR3 DNA: TGTGCCAGCAGCTCCCGAGGGACAGGGGGCTGGCCCCAGCATTTT.

J is TRBJ1-5 and V is TRBV5-4; 9 nucleotides match TRBD1. V shed 4 bases, J shed 4 bases, and the junction held 3 bases outside the gene matches. The CDR3 runs 14 residues. Per the germline V gene, CDR1 is SGHNT and CDR2 is YYREEE (reference sequence). CDR3 coding DNA: TGTGCCAGCAGCACCGGGACAGGGAATCAGCCCCAGCATTTT. As protein: CASSTGTGNQPQHF.

The J gene is TRBJ2-3, the V gene TRBV4-3, with 8 bases lining up with TRBD1. The CDR3 runs 17 residues. The trim removed 2 bases at V and 2 bases at J, leaving 9 bases unmatched. Germline values: CDR1 LGHNA, CDR2 YSLEER. The CDR3 bases are TGCGCCAGCAGCCAACGTCCAGGGGGCCGAATCACAGATACGCAGTATTTT. This translates into CASSQRPGGRITDTQYF.

The rearrangement links TRBV12-3 or TRBV12-4 to TRBJ1-4; the match to TRBD1 covers 7 bases. This CDR3 has 13 residues. With V trimmed by 5 bases and J by 8 bases, 5 bases remained unmatched. The DNA for the CDR3 is TGTGCCAGCAGTAACAGGGGAAGGGAAAAACTGTTTTTT. Its protein product is CASSNRGREKLFF.

The chain combines TRBV5-4 with TRBJ2-1; 10 nucleotides agree with TRBD2. V was clipped by 4 bases and J by 1 base; unmatched bases: 11. Germline CDR1 and CDR2: SGHNT and YYREEE (reference sequence). The CDR3 loop spans 18 amino acids. For the CDR3, the DNA is TGTGCCAGCAGCCCTGGGGGGGCTAGCGGGAGATCCTACAATGAGCAGTTCTTC. It translates to CASSPGGASGRSYNEQFF.

The CDR3 bases are TGTGCCAGCAGTTTAAGACAGGGCGATCAGCCCCAGCATTTT. It codes for CASSLRQGDQPQHF. The gene calls are TRBV27 and TRBJ1-5, with 7 bases matching TRBD1. CDR3 size: 14 residues. The germline V gene has CDR1 MNHEY and CDR2 SMNVEV (reference sequence). V lost 2 bases, J lost 5 bases, and 3 bases stayed unmatched.

The chain employs TRBV5-1 and TRBJ2-1; 7 bases match TRBD1. Germline V gene data show CDR1 as SGHRS and CDR2 as YFSETQ. Germline trimming cut 4 bases from V and 7 bases from J; bases unmatched to any gene: 8. The CDR3 totals 14 residues. CDR3 sequence: CASSHRGSWNEQFF. DNA of the CDR3: TGCGCCAGCAGCCACAGGGGCAGTTGGAATGAGCAGTTCTTC.

The chain joins TRBV15 to TRBJ2-5; no firm D call. This CDR3 has 13 amino acids. Germline V gives CDR1 LNHNV, CDR2 YYDKDF (reference sequence). The V and J ends lost 3 bases and 3 bases respectively, with 8 bases between them. CDR3: CATSRGIEETQYF. The CDR3 nucleotides are TGTGCCACCAGCAGGGGCATCGAAGAGACCCAGTACTTC. The full variable domain, in which reference TRBV15 and TRBJ2-5 provide the parts outside the CDR3, is DAMVIQNPRYQVTQFGKPVTLSCSQTLNHNVMYWYQQKSSQAPKLLFHYYDKDFNNEADTPDNFQSRRPNTSFCFLDIRSPGLGDTAMYLCATSRGIEETQYFGPGTRLLVL.

V is TRBV4-3 and J is TRBJ2-3, with 10 bases fitting TRBD2. Unmatched junction bases numbered 6, after V lost 2 bases and J lost 4 bases. The CDR3 extends over 16 amino acids. CDR1 is LGHNA, CDR2 YSLEER, per germline. The CDR3 coding sequence is TGCGCCAGCAGCCAAAGTCTAGCGGGAGTGGCAGATACGCAGTATTTT. Residues: CASSQSLAGVADTQYF.

This chain connects TRBV6-2 or TRBV6-3 to TRBJ2-5; no reliable D call. Trimming took off 3 bases at V and 5 bases at J, with 4 bases between the two ends. Germline V gene data show CDR1 as MNHEY and CDR2 as SVGEGT. This CDR3 has 11 residues. The CDR3 region is CASSYSETQYF. In DNA form, the CDR3 reads TGTGCCAGCAGTTATTCGGAGACCCAGTACTTC.

This sequence joins TRBV19 and TRBJ2-7, with D possibly being TRBD2 (6 bases). The length of the CDR3 is 15 residues. V dropped 5 bases and J dropped 3 bases, with 17 bases sitting between them. Germline-derived CDR1 and CDR2 are LNHDA and SQIVND (reference sequence). Here the CDR3 reads CASSYGREARYEQYF. CDR3 DNA sequence: TGTGCCAGTAGTTACGGGCGGGAAGCTCGCTACGAGCAGTACTTC. The whole variable domain, filled in from reference TRBV19 and TRBJ2-7, reads DGGITQSPKYLFRKEGQNVTLSCEQNLNHDAMYWYRQDPGQGLRLIYYSQIVNDFQKGDIAEGYSVSREKKESFPLTVTSAQKNPTAFYLCASSYGREARYEQYFGPGTRLTVT.

This chain links TRBV9 with TRBJ2-7, with TRBD1 identical over 10 bases. V shed 9 bases and J 4 bases; nucleotides not matched to a gene: 13. The CDR3 loop spans 15 amino acids. Germline CDR1 reads SGDLS; CDR2 reads YYNGEE. The CDR3 loop reads CANRTGGHLEYEQYF. The CDR3 DNA is TGTGCCAACAGGACAGGGGGACATTTAGAGTACGAGCAGTACTTC.

The chain carries TRBV5-1 and TRBJ2-7; 10 bases fit TRBD2. CDR3 size: 14 residues. V was clipped by 4 bases and J by 3 bases; unmatched bases: 4. CDR1 and CDR2 (germline): SGHRS, YFSETQ. This CDR3 reads CASSTTSGIYEQYF. The CDR3 coding sequence is TGCGCCAGCAGCACTACTAGCGGGATCTACGAGCAGTACTTC.

The chain couples TRBV7-9 to TRBJ2-1, with 9 bases fitting TRBD1. J gave up 4 bases and V 2 bases, and 6 bases lay outside the gene matches. CDR1 and CDR2 (germline): SEHNR, FQNEAQ (reference sequence). The CDR3 is made up of 16 amino acids. This CDR3 reads CASSLPQGAFYNEQFF. CDR3 bases: TGTGCCAGCAGCTTACCACAGGGGGCTTTTTACAATGAGCAGTTCTTC.

The chain employs TRBV11-2 and TRBJ1-2; 7 nucleotides agree with TRBD1. Trimming at V came to 4 bases and at J to 5 bases, leaving 4 bases not matched to a gene. This CDR3 contains 13 residues. CDR1 is SGHAT and CDR2 is FQNNGV in the germline V gene. CDR3 loop: CASSSGQFYGYTF. In DNA, the CDR3 is TGTGCCAGCAGCTCGGGACAGTTTTATGGCTACACCTTC.

The chain carries TRBV5-1 and TRBJ2-2; TRBD1 agrees at 8 bases. This CDR3 region has 17 residues. The germline V gene has CDR1 SGHRS and CDR2 YFSETQ. With 3 bases clipped from V and 6 bases from J, the junction kept 13 bases outside the gene matches. CDR3 sequence reads: CASSSSPAGGYSGELFF. The CDR3 DNA sequence: TGCGCCAGCAGCTCCAGTCCGGCAGGGGGCTATTCCGGGGAGCTGTTTTTT.

The chain has TRBV5-4 and TRBJ2-1; no reliable D call. The CDR3 is 13 amino acids. In germline, CDR1 is SGHNT, CDR2 YYREEE (reference sequence). The germline V and J ends were trimmed by 1 base and 7 bases, with 9 bases remaining between them. The CDR3 region has the DNA TGTGCCAGCAGCTTGTGGAGCCCGAATGAGCAGTTCTTC. Translation gives CASSLWSPNEQFF.

By its share, this clone is hyperexpanded (1% or more). The V gene is TRBV2, the J gene TRBJ2-5; 9 bases are shared with TRBD2. The CDR3 has 15 residues. The trim removed 8 bases at V and 4 bases at J, leaving 11 bases unmatched. CDR1 and CDR2 (germline): SNHLY, FYNNEI. The CDR3 region is CASGGGATSSETQYF. CDR3 in DNA: TGTGCCAGCGGCGGGGGGGCCACTTCGTCAGAGACCCAGTACTTC.

The V call is TRBV7-9, the J call TRBJ1-6; the match to TRBD1 covers 8 bases. The germline CDR1 and CDR2 sequences are SEHNR and FQNEAQ (reference sequence). The length of the CDR3 is 14 residues. V shed 4 bases and J 10 bases; nucleotides not matched to a gene: 6. CDR3 nucleotide sequence: TGTGCCAGCAGCTCGGGACAGGATCGCTCACCCCTCCACTTT. It codes for CASSSGQDRSPLHF.

The chain combines TRBV9 with TRBJ2-5; unclear D gene. The ends were cut back, 3 bases at V and 5 bases at J, with 14 bases in the middle. Germline V CDR1 and CDR2: SGDLS, YYNGEE. CDR3 size: 14 residues. CDR3 sequence (DNA): TGTGCCAGCAGCGCCCAGGTAACGGCTGAGACCCAGTACTTC. Amino acid sequence: CASSAQVTAETQYF.

DNA of the CDR3: TGTGCCAGCAGCGCCTCCGGGACAGGGGACACAGATACGCAGTATTTT. It translates to CASSASGTGDTDTQYF. V is TRBV9 and J is TRBJ2-3; 10 bases are a match to TRBD1. The CDR3 is 16 residues long. With 3 bases clipped from V and 2 bases from J, the junction kept 6 bases outside the gene matches. Germline assignment: CDR1 SGDLS and CDR2 YYNGEE. Full variable domain (missing parts from reference TRBV9 and TRBJ2-3): DSGVTQTPKHLITATGQRVTLRCSPRSGDLSVYWYQQSLDQGLQFLIQYYNGEERAKGNILERFSAQQFPDLHSELNLSSLELGDSALYFCASSASGTGDTDTQYFGPGTRLTVL.

The chain employs TRBV9 and TRBJ1-2; 8 bases align to TRBD1. V trimming: 4 bases; J trimming: 8 bases; junction bases outside the gene matches: 13. The CDR3 totals 15 residues. Germline values: CDR1 SGDLS, CDR2 YYNGEE. CDR3 nucleotides: TGTGCCAGCAGCCTCATCCCCGGGACAGGCAAAGGCTACACCTTC. Translated: CASSLIPGTGKGYTF.

This clone showed up just once. The chain couples TRBV6-2 or TRBV6-3 to TRBJ1-6, with 7 bases matching TRBD1. After removal of 6 bases from V and 13 bases from J, the junction contained 3 bases not matched to a gene. The V gene's germline CDR1 is MNHEY and CDR2 SVGEGT. The CDR3 consists of 11 residues. The CDR3 spells CASSSGGPLHF. Here the CDR3 DNA reads TGTGCCAGCAGCTCAGGGGGGCCCCTCCACTTT.